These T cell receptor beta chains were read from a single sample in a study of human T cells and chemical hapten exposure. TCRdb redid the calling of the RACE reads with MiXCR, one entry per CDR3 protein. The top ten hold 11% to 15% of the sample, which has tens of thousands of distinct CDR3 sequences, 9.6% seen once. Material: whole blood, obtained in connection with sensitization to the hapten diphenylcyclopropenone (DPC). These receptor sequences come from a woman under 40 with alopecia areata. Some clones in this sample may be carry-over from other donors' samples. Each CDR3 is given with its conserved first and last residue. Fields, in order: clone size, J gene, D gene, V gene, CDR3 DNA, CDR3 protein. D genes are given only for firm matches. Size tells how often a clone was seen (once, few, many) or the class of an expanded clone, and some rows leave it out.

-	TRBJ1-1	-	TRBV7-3	TGTGCCAGCAGCTTAACAACCCTCAACGCAAAGACTGAAGCTTTCTTT	CASSLTTLNAKTEAFF
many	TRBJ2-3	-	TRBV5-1	TGCGCCAGCAGCCCGGACAGTCTAAGACGAGGCACAGATACGCAGTATTTT	CASSPDSLRRGTDTQYF
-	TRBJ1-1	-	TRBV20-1	TGCAGTGCTAGAGATACAGGACAGCGAGGGACTGAAGCTTTCTTT	CSARDTGQRGTEAFF
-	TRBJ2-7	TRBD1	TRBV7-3	TGTGCCAGCAGGTTACCGGGACAGGGCAACGAGCAGTACTTC	CASRLPGQGNEQYF
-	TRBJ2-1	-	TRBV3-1	TGTGCCAGCAGCCAAGATACGGGGGTTTGGAATGAGCAGTTCTTC	CASSQDTGVWNEQFF
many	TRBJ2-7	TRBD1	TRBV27	TGTGCCAGCGGTCAAACAGGGGGTTCCTCTCGGGTCTACGAGCAGTACTTC	CASGQTGGSSRVYEQYF
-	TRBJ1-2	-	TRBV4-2	TGTGCCAGCAGCCAAGAATTCGGTAGTGGTGGCTACACCTTC	CASSQEFGSGGYTF
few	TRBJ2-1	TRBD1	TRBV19	TGTGCCAGTGCCCCACAGGGGGCCTACAATGAGCAGTTCTTC	CASAPQGAYNEQFF
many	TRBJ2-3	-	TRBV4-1	TGCGCCAGCAGCCAAGACTACAGGGGAGGGGGAGATACGCAGTATTTT	CASSQDYRGGGDTQYF
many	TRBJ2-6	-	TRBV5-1	TGCGCCAGCACAGGGTACGGGGCCAACGTCCTGACTTTC	CASTGYGANVLTF
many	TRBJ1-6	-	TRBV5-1	TGCGCCAGCAGCTTGGGGGTATATAATTCACCCCTCCACTTT	CASSLGVYNSPLHF
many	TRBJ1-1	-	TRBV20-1	TGCAGTGCTAGAGTAGCCAGGGGGAACACTGAAGCTTTCTTT	CSARVARGNTEAFF
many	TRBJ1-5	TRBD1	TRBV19	TGTGCCAGTACTGGGACAGACCTTTCCAATCAGCCCCAGCATTTT	CASTGTDLSNQPQHF
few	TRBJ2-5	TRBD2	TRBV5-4	TGTGCCAGCAGCACAGGGACTAGCGGGGGGCCAGGGGAGACCCAGTACTTC	CASSTGTSGGPGETQYF
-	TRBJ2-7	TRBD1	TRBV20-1	TGCAGTGCTATAACAGGGGTGGCGACCTACGAGCAGTACTTC	CSAITGVATYEQYF
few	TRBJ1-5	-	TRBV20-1	TGCAGTGCTAGAGCAGCCAGAAGTAGCAATCAGCCCCAGCATTTT	CSARAARSSNQPQHF
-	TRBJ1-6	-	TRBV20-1	TGCAGTGCTAGAGAGGCGCGGTCACCCCTCCACTTT	CSAREARSPLHF
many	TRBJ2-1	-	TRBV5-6	TGTGCCAGCAGCTTGAAGGACCTAAACTCCTACAATGAGCAGTTCTTC	CASSLKDLNSYNEQFF
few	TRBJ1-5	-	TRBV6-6	TGTGCCAGCAGTTATGGCAGGGGTGGCAATCAGCCCCAGCATTTT	CASSYGRGGNQPQHF
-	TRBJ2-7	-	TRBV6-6	TGTGCCAGCACCCTCCTGCCTGGCCCGCCTACTAGTCCGTCCTACGAGCAGTACTTC	CASTLLPGPPTSPSYEQYF
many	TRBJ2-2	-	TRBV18	TGTGCCAGCTCACCAGGTACAGCAAACACCGGGGAGCTGTTTTTT	CASSPGTANTGELFF
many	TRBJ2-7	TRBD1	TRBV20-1	TGCAGTGCTCCCCGACAGGGTTTGGGCGAGCAGTACTTC	CSAPRQGLGEQYF
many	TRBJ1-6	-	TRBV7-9	TGTGCCAGCAGCTTAGGACAGGCTGATCCACCCCTCCACTTT	CASSLGQADPPLHF
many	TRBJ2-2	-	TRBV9	TGTGCCAGCAGCGTAGGGAGTAAACCGAACACCGGGGAGCTGTTTTTT	CASSVGSKPNTGELFF
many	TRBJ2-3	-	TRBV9	TGTGCCAGCAGCGTAGATGGGGGCCGGATCCCAGATACGCAGTATTTT	CASSVDGGRIPDTQYF